Here is one T cell receptor (beta chain) with its context. Its target is not known. This entry belongs to a study of identical twins. Study results and caveats: Invariant MAIT and iNKT cells may have partly biased zero-insertion analyses. Abundant beta clonotypes from cord blood had fewer insertions, unlike memory repertoires, which showed none.

In TCRdb, the 5' RACE reads were re-called with MiXCR into one record per CDR3 protein. Altogether about 480,000 distinct CDR3 sequences are present, 14% being singletons, with the ten largest covering about 0.52%. Another study also made use of these data, one on yellow fever vaccine responses in identical twins.

The sequenced sample consisted of CD4+ T cells sorted from blood. This clonotype was sampled from a woman between 18 and 29 years old in good health.

CDR3 sequence reads: CASSPPGLARAYEQYF. The DNA of the CDR3 is TGTGCCAGCAGCCCTCCGGGACTAGCGCGCGCCTACGAGCAGTACTTC. The V call is TRBV12-3 or TRBV12-4, the J call TRBJ2-7; TRBD2 matches 10 bases. CDR3 length: 16 amino acids. After removal of 6 bases from V and 2 bases from J, the junction contained 10 bases not matched to a gene.